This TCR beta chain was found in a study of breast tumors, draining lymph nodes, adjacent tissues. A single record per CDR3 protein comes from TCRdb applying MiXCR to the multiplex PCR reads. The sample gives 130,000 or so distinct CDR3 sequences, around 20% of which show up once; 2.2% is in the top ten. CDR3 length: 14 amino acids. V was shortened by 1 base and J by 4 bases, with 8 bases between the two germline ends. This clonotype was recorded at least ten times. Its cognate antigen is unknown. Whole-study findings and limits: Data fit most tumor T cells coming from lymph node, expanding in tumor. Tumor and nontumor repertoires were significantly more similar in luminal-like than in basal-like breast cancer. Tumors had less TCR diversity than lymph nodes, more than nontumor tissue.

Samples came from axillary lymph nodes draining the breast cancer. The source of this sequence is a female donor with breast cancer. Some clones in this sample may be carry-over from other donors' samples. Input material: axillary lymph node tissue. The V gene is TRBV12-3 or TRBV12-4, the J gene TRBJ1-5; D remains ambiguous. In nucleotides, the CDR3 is TGTGCCAGCAGTTTAGACAGTTTAAATCAGCCCCAGCATTTT. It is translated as CASSLDSLNQPQHF.